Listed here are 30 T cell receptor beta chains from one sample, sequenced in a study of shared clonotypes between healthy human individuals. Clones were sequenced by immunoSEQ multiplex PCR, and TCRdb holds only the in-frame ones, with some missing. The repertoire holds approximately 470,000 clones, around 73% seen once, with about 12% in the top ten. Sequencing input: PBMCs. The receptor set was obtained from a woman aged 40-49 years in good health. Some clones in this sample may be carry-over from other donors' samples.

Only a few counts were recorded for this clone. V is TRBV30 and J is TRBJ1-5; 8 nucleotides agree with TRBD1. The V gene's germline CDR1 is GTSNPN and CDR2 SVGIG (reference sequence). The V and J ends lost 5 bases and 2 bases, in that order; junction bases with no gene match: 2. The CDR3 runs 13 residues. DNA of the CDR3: TGTGCCTGGGACAGGGGAGGCAATCAGCCCCAGCATTTT. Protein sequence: CAWDRGGNQPQHF.

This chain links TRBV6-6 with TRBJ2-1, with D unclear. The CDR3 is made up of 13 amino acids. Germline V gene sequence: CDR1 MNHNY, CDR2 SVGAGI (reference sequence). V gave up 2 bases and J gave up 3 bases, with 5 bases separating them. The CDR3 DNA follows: TGTGCCAGCAGTTACGTGGTCTACAATGAGCAGTTCTTC. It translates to CASSYVVYNEQFF.

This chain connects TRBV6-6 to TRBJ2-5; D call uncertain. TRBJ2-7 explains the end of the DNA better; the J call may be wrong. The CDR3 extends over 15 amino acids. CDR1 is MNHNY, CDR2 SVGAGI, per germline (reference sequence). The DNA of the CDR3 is TGTGCCAGCAGCCCCGTTCGGGCGAGCTCCTACGAGCAGTACTTC. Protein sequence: CASSPVRASSYEQYF.

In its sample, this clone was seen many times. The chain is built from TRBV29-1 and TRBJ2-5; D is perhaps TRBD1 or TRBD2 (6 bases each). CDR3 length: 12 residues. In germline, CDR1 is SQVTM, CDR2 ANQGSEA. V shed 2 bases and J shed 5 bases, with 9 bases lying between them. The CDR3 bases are TGCAGCGTTGAACAGGGGAGGGAGACCCAGTACTTC. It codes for CSVEQGRETQYF.

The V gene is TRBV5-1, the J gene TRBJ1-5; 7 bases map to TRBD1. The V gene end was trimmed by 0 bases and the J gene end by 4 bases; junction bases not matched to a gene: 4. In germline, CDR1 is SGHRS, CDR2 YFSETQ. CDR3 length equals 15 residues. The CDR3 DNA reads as TGCGCCAGCAGCTTGGGGGACAGTGAGAATCAGCCCCAGCATTTT. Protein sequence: CASSLGDSENQPQHF. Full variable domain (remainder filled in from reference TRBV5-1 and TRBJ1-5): KAGVTQTPRYLIKTRGQQVTLSCSPISGHRSVSWYQQTPGQGLQFLFEYFSETQRNKGNFPGRFSGRQFSNSRSEMNVSTLELGDSALYLCASSLGDSENQPQHFGDGTRLSIL.

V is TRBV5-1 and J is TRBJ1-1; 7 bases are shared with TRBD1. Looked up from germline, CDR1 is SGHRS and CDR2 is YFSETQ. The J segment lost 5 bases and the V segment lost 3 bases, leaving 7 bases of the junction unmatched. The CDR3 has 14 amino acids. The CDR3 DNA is TGCGCCAGCAGCTCACAGGGGCTTGGGACTGAAGCTTTCTTT. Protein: CASSSQGLGTEAFF.

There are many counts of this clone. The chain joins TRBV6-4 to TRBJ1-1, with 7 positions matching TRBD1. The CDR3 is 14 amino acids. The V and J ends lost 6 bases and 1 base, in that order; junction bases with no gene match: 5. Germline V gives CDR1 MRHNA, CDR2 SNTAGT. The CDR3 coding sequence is TGTGCCAGCAGCGCCGGGACAGAGAACACTGAAGCTTTCTTT. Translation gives CASSAGTENTEAFF.

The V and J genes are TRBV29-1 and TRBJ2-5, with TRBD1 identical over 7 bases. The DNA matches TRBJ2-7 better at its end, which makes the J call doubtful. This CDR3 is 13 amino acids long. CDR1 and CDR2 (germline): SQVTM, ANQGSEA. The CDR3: CSVVRTGLDEQYF. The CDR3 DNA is TGCAGCGTCGTAAGGACAGGCCTCGACGAGCAGTACTTC.

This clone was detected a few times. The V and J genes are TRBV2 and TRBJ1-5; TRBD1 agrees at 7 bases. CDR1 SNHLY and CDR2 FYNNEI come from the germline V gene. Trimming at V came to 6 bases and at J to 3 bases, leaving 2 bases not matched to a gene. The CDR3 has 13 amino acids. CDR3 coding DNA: TGTGCCAGCAGGGGACAGCACAATCAGCCCCAGCATTTT. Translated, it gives CASRGQHNQPQHF.

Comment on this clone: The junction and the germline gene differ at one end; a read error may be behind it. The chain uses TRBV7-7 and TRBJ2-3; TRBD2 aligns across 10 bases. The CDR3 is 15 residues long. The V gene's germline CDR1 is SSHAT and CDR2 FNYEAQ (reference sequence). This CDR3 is CASSLGLAGADTQYF. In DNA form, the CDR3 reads TGTGCTAGCAGCTTAGGGCTAGCGGGAGCAGATACGCAGTATTTT.

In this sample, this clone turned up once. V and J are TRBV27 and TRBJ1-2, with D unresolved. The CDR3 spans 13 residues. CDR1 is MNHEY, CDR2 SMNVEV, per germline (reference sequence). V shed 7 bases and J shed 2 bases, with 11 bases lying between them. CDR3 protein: CASIAQGNYGYTF. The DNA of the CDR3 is TGTGCCAGCATAGCCCAAGGAAACTATGGCTACACCTTC.

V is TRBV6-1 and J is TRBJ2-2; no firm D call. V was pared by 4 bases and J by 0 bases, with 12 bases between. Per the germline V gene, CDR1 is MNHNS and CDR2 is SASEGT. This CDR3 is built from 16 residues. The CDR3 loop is CASSALMNANTGELFF. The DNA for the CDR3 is TGTGCCAGCAGTGCCCTTATGAACGCGAACACCGGGGAGCTGTTTTTT.

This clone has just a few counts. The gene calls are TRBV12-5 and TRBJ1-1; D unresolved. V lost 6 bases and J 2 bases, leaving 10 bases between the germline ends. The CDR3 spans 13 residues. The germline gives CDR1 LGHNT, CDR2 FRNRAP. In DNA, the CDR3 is TGTGCTAGTGGGGTGGGAGAAAACACTGAAGCTTTCTTT. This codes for CASGVGENTEAFF.

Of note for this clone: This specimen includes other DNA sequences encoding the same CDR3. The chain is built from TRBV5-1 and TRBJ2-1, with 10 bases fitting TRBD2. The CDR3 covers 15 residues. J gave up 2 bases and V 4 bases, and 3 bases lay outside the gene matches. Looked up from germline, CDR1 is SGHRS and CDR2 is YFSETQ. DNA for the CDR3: TGCGCCAGCAGCGGAACTAGCGGGACCTACAATGAGCAGTTCTTC. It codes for CASSGTSGTYNEQFF.

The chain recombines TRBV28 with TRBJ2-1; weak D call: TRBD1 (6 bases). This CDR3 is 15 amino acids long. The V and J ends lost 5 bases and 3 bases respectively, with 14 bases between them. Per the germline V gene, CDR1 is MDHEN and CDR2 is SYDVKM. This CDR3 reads CASSLTGYGYNEQFF. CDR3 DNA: TGTGCCAGCAGTCTTACAGGGTATGGCTACAATGAGCAGTTCTTC.

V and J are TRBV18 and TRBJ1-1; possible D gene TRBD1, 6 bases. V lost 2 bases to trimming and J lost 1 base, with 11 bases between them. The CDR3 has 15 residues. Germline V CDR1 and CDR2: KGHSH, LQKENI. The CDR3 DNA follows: TGTGCCAGCTCACCAGATCAGACAGGGAACACTGAAGCTTTCTTT. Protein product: CASSPDQTGNTEAFF.

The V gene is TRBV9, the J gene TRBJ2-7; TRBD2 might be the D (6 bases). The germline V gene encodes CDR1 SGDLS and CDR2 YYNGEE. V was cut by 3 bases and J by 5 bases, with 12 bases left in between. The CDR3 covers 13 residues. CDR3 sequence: CASSAGSSNEQYF. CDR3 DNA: TGTGCCAGCAGCGCCGGGAGTTCCAACGAGCAGTACTTC.

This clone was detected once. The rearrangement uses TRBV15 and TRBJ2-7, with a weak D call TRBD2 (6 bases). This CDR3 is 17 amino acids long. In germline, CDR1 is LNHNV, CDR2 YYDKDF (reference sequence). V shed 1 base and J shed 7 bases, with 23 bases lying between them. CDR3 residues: CATSRVWSYRELGEQYF. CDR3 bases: TGTGCCACCAGCAGAGTGTGGTCCTACCGGGAGCTTGGAGAGCAGTACTTC. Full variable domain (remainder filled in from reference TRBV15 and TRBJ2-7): DAMVIQNPRYQVTQFGKPVTLSCSQTLNHNVMYWYQQKSSQAPKLLFHYYDKDFNNEADTPDNFQSRRPNTSFCFLDIRSPGLGDTAMYLCATSRVWSYRELGEQYFGPGTRLTVT.

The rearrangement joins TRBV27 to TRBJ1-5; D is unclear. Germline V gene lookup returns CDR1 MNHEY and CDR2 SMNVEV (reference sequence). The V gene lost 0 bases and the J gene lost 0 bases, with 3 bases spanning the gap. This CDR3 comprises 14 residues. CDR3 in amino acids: CASSLSISNQPQHF. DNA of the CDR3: TGTGCCAGCAGTTTATCGATTAGCAATCAGCCCCAGCATTTT.

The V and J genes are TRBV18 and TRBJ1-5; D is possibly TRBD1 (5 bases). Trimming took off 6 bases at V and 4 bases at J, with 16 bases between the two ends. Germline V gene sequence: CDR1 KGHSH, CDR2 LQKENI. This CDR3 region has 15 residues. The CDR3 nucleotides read TGTGCCAGCTCCCTCGAGATAGGGGCGAATCAGCCCCAGCATTTT. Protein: CASSLEIGANQPQHF.

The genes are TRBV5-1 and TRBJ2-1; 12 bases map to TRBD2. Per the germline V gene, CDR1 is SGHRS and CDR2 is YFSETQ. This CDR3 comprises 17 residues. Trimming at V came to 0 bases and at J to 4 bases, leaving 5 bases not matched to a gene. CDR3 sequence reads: CASSLASTSGSYNEQFF. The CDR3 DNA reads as TGCGCCAGCAGCTTGGCCTCGACTAGCGGGAGTTACAATGAGCAGTTCTTC.

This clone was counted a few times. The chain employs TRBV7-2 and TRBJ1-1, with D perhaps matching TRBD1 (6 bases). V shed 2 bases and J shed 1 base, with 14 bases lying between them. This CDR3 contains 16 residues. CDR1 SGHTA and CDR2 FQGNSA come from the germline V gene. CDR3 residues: CASSLRFWGQNTEAFF. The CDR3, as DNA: TGTGCCAGCAGCTTAAGGTTTTGGGGACAGAACACTGAAGCTTTCTTT.

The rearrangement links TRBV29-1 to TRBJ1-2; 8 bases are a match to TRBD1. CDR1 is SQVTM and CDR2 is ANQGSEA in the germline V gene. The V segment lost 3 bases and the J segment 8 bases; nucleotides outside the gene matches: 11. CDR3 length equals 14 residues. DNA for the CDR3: TGCAGCGTTGACCGCGGGACAGGCCGCCGGGGCTACACCTTC. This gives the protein CSVDRGTGRRGYTF.

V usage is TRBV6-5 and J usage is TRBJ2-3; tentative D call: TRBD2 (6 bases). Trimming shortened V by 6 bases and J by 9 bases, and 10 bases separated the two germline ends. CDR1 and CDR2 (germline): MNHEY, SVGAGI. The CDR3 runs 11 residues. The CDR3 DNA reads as TGTGCCAGCAGAGCCGGGGGAACGCAGTATTTT. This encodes CASRAGGTQYF.

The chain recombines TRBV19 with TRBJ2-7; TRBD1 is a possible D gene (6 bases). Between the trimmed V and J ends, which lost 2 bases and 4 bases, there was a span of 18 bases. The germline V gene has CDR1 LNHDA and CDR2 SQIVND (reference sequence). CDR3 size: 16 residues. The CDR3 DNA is TGTGCCAGTAGTATACGGGACACCGGATTCGGATACGAGCAGTACTTC. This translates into CASSIRDTGFGYEQYF.

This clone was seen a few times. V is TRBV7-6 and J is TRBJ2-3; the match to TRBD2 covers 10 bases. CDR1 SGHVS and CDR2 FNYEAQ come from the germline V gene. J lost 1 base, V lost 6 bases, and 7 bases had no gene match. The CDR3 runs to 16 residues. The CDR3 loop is CASSSLAGGRTDTQYF. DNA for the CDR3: TGTGCCAGCAGTTCTTTAGCGGGGGGTCGCACAGATACGCAGTATTTT.

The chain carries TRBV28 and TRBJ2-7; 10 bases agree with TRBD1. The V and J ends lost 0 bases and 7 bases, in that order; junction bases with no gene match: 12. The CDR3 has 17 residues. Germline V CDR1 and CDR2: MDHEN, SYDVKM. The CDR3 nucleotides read TGTGCCAGCAGTTTATGGATCTTAAGGACAGGGGGGAGGGAGCAGTACTTC. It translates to CASSLWILRTGGREQYF.

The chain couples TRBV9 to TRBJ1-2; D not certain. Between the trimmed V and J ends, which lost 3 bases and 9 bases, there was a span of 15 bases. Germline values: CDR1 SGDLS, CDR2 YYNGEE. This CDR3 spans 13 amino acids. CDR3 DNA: TGTGCCAGCAGCGGGACCCACGGGAGCAGCTACACCTTC. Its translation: CASSGTHGSSYTF.

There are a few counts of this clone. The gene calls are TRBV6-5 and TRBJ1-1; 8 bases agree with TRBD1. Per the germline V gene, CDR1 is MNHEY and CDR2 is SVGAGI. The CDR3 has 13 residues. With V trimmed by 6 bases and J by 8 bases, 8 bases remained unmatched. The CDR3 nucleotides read TGTGCCAGCAGAGATCCAGGGGGCAGGGAAGCTTTCTTT. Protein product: CASRDPGGREAFF.

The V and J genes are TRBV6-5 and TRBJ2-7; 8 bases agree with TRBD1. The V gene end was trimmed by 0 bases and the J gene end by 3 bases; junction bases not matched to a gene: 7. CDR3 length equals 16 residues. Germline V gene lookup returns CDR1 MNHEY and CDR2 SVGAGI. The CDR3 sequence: CASSYSLRTGRYEQYF. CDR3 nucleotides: TGTGCCAGCAGTTACTCGTTGCGGACAGGGCGCTACGAGCAGTACTTC.